In its sample, the clone carrying this T cell receptor (beta chain) was seen once. This sample stems from a study of T cell repertoires in ileal Crohn's disease. The length of the CDR3 is 18 residues. The V gene's germline CDR1 is LNHDA and CDR2 SQIVND (reference sequence). The ends were cut back, 5 bases at V and 0 bases at J, with 22 bases in the middle. Assay used: immunoSEQ multiplex PCR; TCRdb lists only in-frame clones, some missing. The sample contains 16,000 or so clones, roughly 80% of which appear only once. Sequenced sample: ileal tissue. This TCR was sampled from an adult with Crohn's disease. The genes are TRBV19 and TRBJ1-1; the D gene is possibly TRBD1 (5 bases). The CDR3 loop is CASSPHFSGGGLNTEAFF. The CDR3 DNA reads as TGTGCCAGTAGTCCCCACTTCTCGGGGGGAGGGCTGAACACTGAAGCTTTCTTT.